Here is one TCR beta chain with its context. Its antigen is as yet unknown. The entirety of the isolated RNA underwent reverse transcription, so expressed TCRB transcripts were sequenced. TCRdb keeps only in-frame clones here, not all; method: immunoSEQ multiplex PCR. Of 400,000 or so clones in the sample, about 10% were seen once. The entry originates in a study of beta chain features in type 1 diabetes. Regarding the study as a whole: Within each of all four CD4+ subsets, Type 1 diabetes patients had TCRB CDR3s that were moderately but significantly shorter.

This clonotype originated in a man aged 30-40 years with type 1 diabetes. Material for sequencing was central memory CD4+ T cells from blood.

CDR3 nucleotide sequence: TGTGCCAGCAGCCCCCACCCTGGCACAGATACGCAGTATTTT. This sequence encodes CASSPHPGTDTQYF. The chain uses TRBV7-9 and TRBJ2-3, with unresolved D. The CDR3 covers 14 residues. Germline V CDR1 and CDR2: SEHNR, FQNEAQ (reference sequence). V dropped 5 bases and J dropped 1 base, with 10 bases sitting between them.